One and the same sample provided the 10 T cell receptor beta chains below, sequenced in a study of shared clonotypes between healthy human individuals. Sequenced by immunoSEQ multiplex PCR; TCRdb stores in-frame clones only, minus some. The sample lists about 2.1 million clones, roughly 91% occurring once. Naivety among CD8 cells was defined by CD45RO negativity and positive CCR7 selection, thereby excluding terminally differentiated effector memory CD45RA+ cells. Sample: naive CD8+ T cells from PBMCs. The source is a man aged 18 to 29 in good health. Some clones in this sample may be carry-over from other donors' samples.

The V gene is TRBV28, the J gene TRBJ2-7; D gene uncertain. Germline V gives CDR1 MDHEN, CDR2 SYDVKM. The CDR3 totals 12 residues. V gave up 2 bases and J gave up 5 bases, with 7 bases separating them. The CDR3 spells CASSLGFDEQYF. The CDR3 coding sequence is TGTGCCAGCAGTTTAGGGTTTGACGAGCAGTACTTC.

The chain combines TRBV6-5 with TRBJ2-7; a weak D match, TRBD2 (7 bases). The ends were cut back, 2 bases at V and 7 bases at J, with 15 bases in the middle. The CDR3 loop spans 14 amino acids. Germline values: CDR1 MNHEY, CDR2 SVGAGI. CDR3 residues: CASSYREGEREQYF. DNA for the CDR3: TGTGCCAGCAGTTACAGGGAGGGGGAGCGAGAGCAGTACTTC.

The count of this clone is one. The rearrangement joins TRBV15 to TRBJ2-1, with D perhaps assigned TRBD1 or TRBD2 (5 bases each). The V and J ends lost 5 bases and 5 bases respectively, with 22 bases between them. The CDR3 has 17 residues. Looked up from germline, CDR1 is LNHNV and CDR2 is YYDKDF (reference sequence). The CDR3 coding sequence is TGTGCCACCAGCGAAACCGCTTCGGGGCCCGGGGACAATGAGCAGTTCTTC. This translates into CATSETASGPGDNEQFF.

Remarks on this clone: Other nucleotide sequences in the sample specify the same CDR3. This chain links TRBV28 with TRBJ2-7; no clear D gene. Germline values: CDR1 MDHEN, CDR2 SYDVKM. The CDR3 covers 13 residues. Trimming pared 3 bases from V and 4 bases from J, leaving 10 bases between. CDR3 loop: CASSLLRQYEQYF. CDR3 nucleotides: TGTGCCAGCAGTTTGTTGAGACAATACGAGCAGTACTTC.

This clone has a handful of counts. The rearrangement links TRBV29-1 to TRBJ1-2, with D maybe TRBD1 (5 bases). Germline lookup yields CDR1 SQVTM and CDR2 ANQGSEA. The CDR3 is 12 residues long. This CDR3 reads CTYGAPSDGYTF. CDR3 bases: TGCACCTACGGGGCACCGTCTGATGGCTACACCTTC. Using reference TRBV29-1 and TRBJ1-2 for the parts outside the CDR3, the full variable domain is SAVISQKPSRDICQRGTSLTIQCQVDSQVTMMFWYRQQPGQSLTLIATANQGSEATYESGFVIDKFPISRPNLTFSTLTVSNMSPEDSSIYLCTYGAPSDGYTFGSGTRLTVV.

The chain combines TRBV27 with TRBJ2-5, with TRBD2 as a possible D gene (6 bases). The CDR3 has 16 amino acids. The germline V gene has CDR1 MNHEY and CDR2 SMNVEV (reference sequence). Trimming took off 5 bases at V and 0 bases at J, with 16 bases between the two ends. For the CDR3, the DNA is TGTGCCAGCAGTCCCGATTTGGTAGCGGACCAAGAGACCCAGTACTTC. This codes for CASSPDLVADQETQYF.

DNA for the CDR3: TGTGCCAGCAGGGCACAGGGCAACAATGGCTACACCTTC. Translating it yields CASRAQGNNGYTF. The J gene is TRBJ1-2, the V gene TRBV7-9, with D possibly being TRBD1 (6 bases). Germline V gives CDR1 SEHNR, CDR2 FQNEAQ (reference sequence). The CDR3 extends over 13 amino acids. Trimming took 6 bases from V and 6 from J, leaving 14 bases between them.

The chain uses TRBV27 and TRBJ2-3; 8 bases are shared with TRBD2. With V trimmed by 7 bases and J by 2 bases, 11 bases remained unmatched. The CDR3 contains 16 residues. Germline V gives CDR1 MNHEY, CDR2 SMNVEV (reference sequence). CDR3 sequence (DNA): TGTGCCAGCACCCGGGGGGGAGCGGGAGCCACAGATACGCAGTATTTT. Encoded protein: CASTRGGAGATDTQYF.

V and J are TRBV27 and TRBJ2-7; D not resolved. The CDR3 runs 13 residues. Trimming removed 1 base at V and 2 bases at J, with 6 bases between. In germline, CDR1 is MNHEY, CDR2 SMNVEV (reference sequence). CDR3 DNA sequence: TGTGCCAGCAGTTTATACTCCCCCTACGAGCAGTACTTC. Translation gives CASSLYSPYEQYF.

The chain employs TRBV28 and TRBJ2-4; D uncertain. The CDR3 runs to 15 residues. In germline, CDR1 is MDHEN, CDR2 SYDVKM. V gave up 3 bases and J gave up 1 base, with 10 bases separating them. Written as DNA, the CDR3 is TGTGCCAGCAGTTTTACCCCTGTGGCCAAAAACATTCAGTACTTC. Its protein product is CASSFTPVAKNIQYF.